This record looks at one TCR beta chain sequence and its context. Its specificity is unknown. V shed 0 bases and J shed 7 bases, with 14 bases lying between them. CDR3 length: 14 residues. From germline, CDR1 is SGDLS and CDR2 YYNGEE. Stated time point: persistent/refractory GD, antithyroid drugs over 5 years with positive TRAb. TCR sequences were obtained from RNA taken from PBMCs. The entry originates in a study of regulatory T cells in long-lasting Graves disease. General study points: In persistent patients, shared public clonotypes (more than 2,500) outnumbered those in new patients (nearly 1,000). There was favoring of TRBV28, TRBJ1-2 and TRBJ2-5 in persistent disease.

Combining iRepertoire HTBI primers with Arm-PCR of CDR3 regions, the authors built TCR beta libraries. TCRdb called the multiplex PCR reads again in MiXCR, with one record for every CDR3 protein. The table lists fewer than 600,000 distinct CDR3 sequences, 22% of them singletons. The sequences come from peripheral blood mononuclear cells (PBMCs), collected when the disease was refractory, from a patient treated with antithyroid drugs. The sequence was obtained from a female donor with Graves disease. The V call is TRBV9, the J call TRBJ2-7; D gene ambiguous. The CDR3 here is CASSVGHPGQEQYF. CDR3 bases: TGTGCCAGCAGCGTAGGTCATCCGGGCCAAGAGCAGTACTTC.